This T cell receptor (beta chain) comes out of a study of beta chain features in type 1 diabetes. Study-wide findings and caveats: Moderately but significantly shorter TCRB CDR3s were found in Type 1 diabetes patients in all four CD4+ subsets.

CD45RO/CCR7/CD25/CD127/CD95/CD27 staining was used to isolate CD4+ naive, central memory, regulatory and stem cell-like memory cells by sorting. As every portion of the isolated RNA was reverse transcribed, the sequencing read expressed TCRB transcripts. Some clones are missing from TCRdb's copy, which holds only in-frame ones; the method was immunoSEQ multiplex PCR. Altogether about 41,000 clones are present, approximately 61% being singletons, with the ten largest covering approximately 1.7%. Concerning this clone itself: Its antigen is unknown.

This CDR3 comprises 13 residues. V lost 5 bases and J lost 3, with 10 bases in between. CDR1 MNHNS and CDR2 SASEGT come from the germline V gene. The TCR sequence derives from a man in his thirties or forties with type 1 diabetes. Some clones in this sample may be carry-over from other donors' samples. Specimen: Tregs from blood. This chain joins TRBV6-1 and TRBJ1-2, with D perhaps TRBD1 (6 bases). The CDR3 DNA sequence: TGTGCCAGCAGTCGCGACAGGCACTATGGCTACACCTTC. Its translation: CASSRDRHYGYTF.